This entry features one T cell receptor (beta chain) sequence. Which antigen it targets is not known. The record has no base qualities; no much larger clone is one base away. This entry is derived from a study of T-cell memory formation after mild COVID-19 listed by TCRdb under 2021. Broadly, across the study: Most TCR sequence clusters were specific to one of the two donors. Two young, previously healthy adult volunteers, one female and one male, were included in the cohort. Longitudinal TCRalpha and TCRbeta repertoire sequencing tracked T-cell clones expanding and contracting after mild COVID-19 in a couple of donors.

TCRdb shows the sequencer as Illumina NovaSeq 6000. Using 5'RACE with constant-segment primers, TCRalpha and TCRbeta cDNA libraries were constructed, with sample barcodes and unique molecular identifiers added in the process. Trizol reagent was used to extract RNA from every sample. The libraries were amplified in two PCR steps, and the second step added a second sample barcode and Illumina TruSeq adapters. Sequencing of libraries was performed on an Illumina NovaSeq with 2 x 150 bp paired-end reads. Per the authors' processing: Demultiplexing of reads and collapsing into UMI-guided consensus sequences were performed with migec v1.2.7. With mixcr v2.1.11, UMI consensuses were aligned to TRA and TRB V and J templates and assembled into clonotypes. A clonotype was counted as expanded or contracted only when both edgeR and NoisET called the clonotype significant, with the noise models trained on biological replicates. For edgeR calls, the cutoffs were a false discovery rate-adjusted p below 0.01 and a log2 fold-change threshold of 1. As an exploratory analysis of dynamics, max-normalized trajectories of the 1000 most abundant clonotypes were examined by PCA with hierarchical clustering. Separately sequenced CD4+ and CD8+ repertoires were used to assign a CD4 or CD8 phenotype to each responding clone. The public reads were quality trimmed at Q25 with fastp and then assembled into clones with MiXCR by TCRdb, keeping productive beta chains. Duplicate CDR3 protein sequences are folded into a single record with the most common DNA and genes. TCRdb, rather than the study authors, made the V and J calls. The sample contains some 250,000 distinct CDR3 sequences, approximately 18% of them found a single time. Of the sample, roughly 23% is held by the ten largest clones.

The CDR3 goes from the cysteine to the phenylalanine over 15 residues. Only the CDR3 region is kept as DNA, spanning 45 bases read in frame from base 1. The CDR1 and CDR2 encoded by the germline V gene are SGHTA and FQGNSA. The germline V end is reduced by 1 base and the J end by 6 bases; junction bases left unmatched: 6. Ficoll-Paque density gradient centrifugation was the method used to isolate PBMCs. General findings and caveats noted by the study authors: SARS-CoV-2 specificity was not confirmed for the second-wave clones peaking on day 37. The study covered only a couple of mild cases, and larger cohorts including severe cases with pre-infection samples were considered necessary. Clones that contracted from day 15 to 85 showed balanced CD4/CD8 phenotypes, whereas a second wave of clones that expanded from day 15 to 37 leaned towards CD4+. Contracting CD4+ clones appeared mostly in the CM and EM memory subsets, whereas CD8+ clones were enriched in EMRA. Some responding clones were detected in pre-infection memory, which suggested that pre-existing cross-reactive memory T cells had joined the SARS-CoV-2 response.

This receptor was taken from a man in his late teens or twenties who had mild COVID-19 (a few samples of this study predate the infection). The sample titles of this study are shuffled in the database, so cell type and time point are left out; the donor was told from shared clones. Sequencing was done on a sample of PBMCs or a T cell subset sorted from them (not recorded which). The chain was built from TRBV7-2 and TRBJ2-1, with TRBD2 matching 7 junction bases. The CDR3 region has the sequence CASSLGGGQSNEQFF. The bases are TGTGCCAGCAGCTTAGGGGGGGGTCAGTCCAATGAGCAGTTCTTC.